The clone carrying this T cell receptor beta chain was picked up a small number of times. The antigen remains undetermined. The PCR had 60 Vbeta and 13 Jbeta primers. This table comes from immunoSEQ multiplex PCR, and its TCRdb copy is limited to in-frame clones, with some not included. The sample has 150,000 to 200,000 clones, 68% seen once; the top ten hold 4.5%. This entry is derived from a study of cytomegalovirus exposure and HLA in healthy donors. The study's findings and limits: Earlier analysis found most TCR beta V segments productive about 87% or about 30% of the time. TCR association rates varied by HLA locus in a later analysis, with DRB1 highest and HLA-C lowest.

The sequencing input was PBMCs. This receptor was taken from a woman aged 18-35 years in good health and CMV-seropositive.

CDR3 loop: CASSLGSGQTGNTIYF. In DNA form, the CDR3 reads TGTGCCAGCAGCTTGGGATCGGGACAGACGGGAAACACCATATATTTT. The chain uses TRBV7-6 and TRBJ1-3; 7 bases line up with TRBD1. This CDR3 region has 16 residues. With 3 bases clipped from V and 4 bases from J, the junction kept 9 bases outside the gene matches. Germline V lookup: CDR1 SGHVS, CDR2 FNYEAQ.